The 7 T cell receptor beta chains given below trace back to one sample, sequenced in a study of blood T cell repertoires in COVID-19. Assay used: immunoSEQ multiplex PCR; TCRdb lists only in-frame clones, some missing. The table lists some 110,000 clones, roughly 87% of them singletons, with 7.7% in the top ten. Sequenced sample: peripheral blood. The receptors shown here come from a human donor in a cohort sampled during active COVID-19.

The rearrangement links TRBV6-5 to TRBJ2-7; TRBD2 matches at 8 bases. The germline V gene encodes CDR1 MNHEY and CDR2 SVGAGI. The V and J ends lost 4 bases and 6 bases, in that order; junction bases with no gene match: 5. The CDR3 consists of 13 residues. CDR3: CASSLTSDSEQYF. In DNA form, the CDR3 reads TGTGCCAGCAGTTTGACTAGCGATTCCGAGCAGTACTTC.

The V gene is TRBV29-1, the J gene TRBJ2-7, with D perhaps matching TRBD1 (5 bases). From germline, CDR1 is SQVTM and CDR2 ANQGSEA. CDR3 length: 12 amino acids. CDR3 protein: CSGATDTYEQYF. DNA of the CDR3: TGCAGTGGGGCGACCGATACCTACGAGCAGTACTTC.

The chain carries TRBV9 and TRBJ2-1, with TRBD1 matching 8 bases. V shed 2 bases, J shed 4 bases, and the junction held 5 bases outside the gene matches. The CDR3 contains 15 residues. Looked up from germline, CDR1 is SGDLS and CDR2 is YYNGEE. The CDR3 nucleotides are TGTGCCAGCAGCGTCGGGACAGGTGGTTACAATGAGCAGTTCTTC. It codes for CASSVGTGGYNEQFF.

This CDR3 reads CSAATSGGVREQFF. DNA of the CDR3: TGCAGCGCCGCGACTAGCGGGGGGGTCCGTGAGCAGTTCTTC. The chain links TRBV29-1 to TRBJ2-1; 14 bases agree with TRBD2. The V and J ends lost 7 bases and 9 bases, in that order; junction bases with no gene match: 8. Germline V CDR1 and CDR2: SQVTM, ANQGSEA. This CDR3 is built from 14 residues.

This chain uses TRBV5-1 with TRBJ1-1, with 9 bases that match TRBD1. The CDR3 spans 17 residues. Losses at the gene ends were 0 bases for V and 4 bases for J; bases not matched to a gene: 10. CDR1 and CDR2 from the germline V gene are SGHRS and YFSETQ. The CDR3 reads CASSLAIARDRVTEAFF. CDR3 coding DNA: TGCGCCAGCAGCTTGGCAATTGCGCGGGACAGGGTCACTGAAGCTTTCTTT.

The J gene is TRBJ1-1, the V gene TRBV5-4; 8 nucleotides line up with TRBD1. V was clipped by 2 bases and J by 5 bases; unmatched bases: 5. CDR3 length: 14 residues. Germline assignment: CDR1 SGHNT and CDR2 YYREEE (reference sequence). Written as DNA, the CDR3 is TGTGCCAGCAGCTTACAGGGGGTAGGAACTGAAGCTTTCTTT. This encodes CASSLQGVGTEAFF.

For the CDR3, the DNA is TGTGCCAGCAGTCTGGGGCCTGGAAACACCATATATTTT. The encoded protein is CASSLGPGNTIYF. This chain connects TRBV25-1 to TRBJ1-3, with a tentative D call TRBD1 (5 bases). The CDR3 has 13 amino acids. V was cut by 5 bases and J by 2 bases, with 7 bases left in between. The germline V gene has CDR1 MGHDK and CDR2 SYGVNS.